This TCR beta chain was obtained from a study of blood T cell repertoires in COVID-19. For the study at large: The samples span acute and convalescent COVID-19 from the United States, Italy and Spain. PBMCs, B-cell-depleted T cells, or T cells provided the cDNA or gDNA that made up the material.

Original data processing: Estimation of nucleated cell counts relied on the amplification of reference gene primers. Clones were read by immunoSEQ multiplex PCR, and TCRdb kept only the in-frame ones, dropping some. D and trimming come from the DNA, and the V and J calls and clone size come from that table. The sample lists around 100,000 clones, 82% occurring once. This CDR3 is 12 amino acids long. V was cut by 5 bases and J by 6 bases, with 11 bases left in between. The chain combines TRBV12-3 or TRBV12-4 with TRBJ2-7; weak D call: TRBD1 (5 bases). The clonotype was recovered from a man in his sixties or seventies with acute or convalescent COVID-19. Sequences were obtained from peripheral blood. Here the CDR3 DNA reads TGTGCCAGCAGTGCTCAGGGTTTCGAGCAGTACTTC. It is translated as CASSAQGFEQYF.